One sample yielded the 32 T cell receptor beta chains listed below, sequenced in a study of T cell responses to AZD1222 COVID-19 vaccine. Libraries were prepared by immunoSEQ multiplex PCR; TCRdb keeps only in-frame clonotypes and omits some of them. The sample has roughly 120,000 clones, roughly 87% seen once. The starting material was peripheral blood, obtained on day 0 of AZD1222 vaccination. The receptors here all came from an adult in good health.

V gene TRBV27 combines with J gene TRBJ2-5; TRBD1 aligns across 8 bases. Germline CDR1 is MNHEY and CDR2 is SMNVEV (reference sequence). The length of the CDR3 is 13 residues. V lost 10 bases to trimming and J lost 2 bases; unmatched junction nucleotides: 6. CDR3 residues: CATRQGNQETQYF. CDR3 sequence (DNA): TGTGCCACCAGACAGGGGAATCAAGAGACCCAGTACTTC.

The gene calls are TRBV28 and TRBJ1-5; D gene ambiguous. The CDR3 has 13 residues. In germline, CDR1 is MDHEN, CDR2 SYDVKM. V was trimmed by 4 bases and J by 4 bases, leaving 8 bases between them. The CDR3 reads CASSWAGNQPQHF. Written as DNA, the CDR3 is TGTGCCAGCAGTTGGGCGGGAAATCAGCCCCAGCATTTT.

The CDR3 region has the DNA TGTGCCAGCAGCTTAGCCGTGGCAGGGGGGAATTCACCCCTCCACTTT. Its protein product is CASSLAVAGGNSPLHF. The chain is built from TRBV7-6 and TRBJ1-6, with 7 bases that match TRBD1. Losses at the gene ends were 0 bases for V and 7 bases for J; bases not matched to a gene: 6. Germline assignment: CDR1 SGHVS and CDR2 FNYEAQ. The CDR3 runs 16 residues.

V is TRBV28 and J is TRBJ2-7; D may match TRBD1 or TRBD2 (5 bases each). The CDR3 runs 13 residues. Germline-derived CDR1 and CDR2 are MDHEN and SYDVKM. Trimming pared 6 bases from V and 2 bases from J, leaving 11 bases between. CDR3 protein: CASSPGRTYEQYF. Written as DNA, the CDR3 is TGTGCCAGCAGCCCGGGACGGACCTACGAGCAGTACTTC.

The CDR3 sequence is CASSPPGTNEKLFF. CDR3 sequence (DNA): TGTGCCAGCAGCCCGCCAGGGACTAATGAAAAACTGTTTTTT. The chain carries TRBV13 and TRBJ1-4, with D maybe TRBD1 (5 bases). V shed 5 bases and J shed 2 bases, with 9 bases lying between them. This CDR3 region has 14 residues. Germline lookup yields CDR1 PRHDT and CDR2 FYEKMQ (reference sequence).

J is TRBJ2-7 and V is TRBV13, with D unclear. The V gene's germline CDR1 is PRHDT and CDR2 FYEKMQ (reference sequence). This CDR3 has 13 amino acids. The V gene lost 0 bases and the J gene lost 1 base, with 4 bases spanning the gap. In DNA, the CDR3 is TGTGCCAGCAGCTTAGGGGCGTCCTACGAGCAGTACTTC. Its translation is CASSLGASYEQYF.

V is TRBV5-1 and J is TRBJ2-3; D is undetermined. CDR3 length: 14 amino acids. In germline, CDR1 is SGHRS, CDR2 YFSETQ. V lost 2 bases to trimming and J lost 5 bases, with 12 bases between them. The CDR3 spells CASSFSQNQDTQYF. Written as DNA, the CDR3 is TGCGCCAGCAGCTTCTCCCAGAATCAAGATACGCAGTATTTT.

This chain links TRBV6-5 with TRBJ2-3; D uncertain. The germline V gene encodes CDR1 MNHEY and CDR2 SVGAGI. This CDR3 has 15 residues. Trimming cost V 2 bases and J 1 base, with 10 bases left between them. DNA for the CDR3: TGTGCCAGCAGTTACCAAGGTGGGCGCACAGATACGCAGTATTTT. Translation: CASSYQGGRTDTQYF.

This clone appeared a few times. V gene TRBV14 combines with J gene TRBJ1-1; D is ambiguous. The germline V and J ends were trimmed by 1 base and 11 bases, with 14 bases remaining between them. Per germline, CDR1 SGHDN and CDR2 FVKESK. The CDR3 is 13 residues long. CDR3 in DNA: TGTGCCAGCAGCCAAGTCGGTGGAACGGAGGCTTTCTTT. The encoded protein is CASSQVGGTEAFF.

The chain employs TRBV5-4 and TRBJ2-2; 11 bases line up with TRBD2. CDR1 is SGHNT and CDR2 is YYREEE in the germline V gene (reference sequence). Losses at the gene ends were 3 bases for V and 8 bases for J; bases not matched to a gene: 9. The CDR3 spans 16 residues. Here the CDR3 DNA reads TGTGCCAGCAGCTACCAACTAGCGGGAGTATCGGGGGAGCTGTTTTTT. Translating gives CASSYQLAGVSGELFF.

V and J are TRBV28 and TRBJ1-3; TRBD1 aligns across 7 bases. CDR1 and CDR2 (germline): MDHEN, SYDVKM. Trimming cost V 6 bases and J 5 bases; bases outside gene matches: 13. The CDR3 runs to 16 residues. The CDR3 nucleotides are TGTGCCAGCAGGCTTACCGGGACAGCGGCGAGAAACACCATATATTTT. Translation gives CASRLTGTAARNTIYF.

The chain uses TRBV7-9 and TRBJ1-5; no clear D. This CDR3 is built from 12 residues. Between the trimmed V and J ends, which lost 3 bases and 6 bases, there was a span of 6 bases. CDR1 is SEHNR and CDR2 is FQNEAQ in the germline V gene (reference sequence). The CDR3 spells CASSFLGQPQHF. Here the CDR3 DNA reads TGTGCCAGCAGCTTTCTGGGTCAGCCCCAGCATTTT. The variable domain in full, with the rest retrieved from reference TRBV7-9 and TRBJ1-5, is DTGVSQNPRHKITKRGQNVTFRCDPISEHNRLYWYRQTLGQGPEFLTYFQNEAQLEKSRLLSDRFSAERPKGSFSTLEIQRTEQGDSAMYLCASSFLGQPQHFGDGTRLSIL.

The chain recombines TRBV18 with TRBJ1-5; the match to TRBD1 covers 7 bases. CDR1 KGHSH and CDR2 LQKENI come from the germline V gene. This CDR3 spans 14 amino acids. Trimming removed 4 bases from V and 7 bases from J; junction bases left unmatched: 7. CDR3 sequence: CASSREQGLQPQHF. In DNA form, the CDR3 reads TGTGCCAGCTCACGCGAACAGGGGTTACAGCCCCAGCATTTT.

This clone was detected a few times. This rearrangement joins TRBV30 to TRBJ1-1; D gene unclear. The CDR3 is 12 residues long. With 7 bases removed from V and 1 base from J, the gap between germline ends came to 10 bases. Germline V lookup: CDR1 GTSNPN, CDR2 SVGIG (reference sequence). CDR3 nucleotide sequence: TGTGCCTCTCACCGGGGGAACACTGAAGCTTTCTTT. Residues: CASHRGNTEAFF.

This chain uses TRBV19 with TRBJ2-3; maybe TRBD2 (6 bases). V lost 9 bases to trimming and J lost 3 bases, with 13 bases between them. This CDR3 is built from 13 residues. Germline CDR1 LNHDA, CDR2 SQIVND (reference sequence). The CDR3 DNA is TGTGCCAGCGGGACTTTGAGGACAGATACGCAGTATTTT. It yields the protein CASGTLRTDTQYF.

The chain carries TRBV7-2 and TRBJ1-5; D is uncertain. The CDR3 runs to 15 residues. V lost 0 bases, J lost 5 bases, and 11 bases lay in between. CDR1 and CDR2 from the germline V gene are SGHTA and FQGNSA. The CDR3 loop is CASSLAGSLHQPQHF. CDR3 nucleotides: TGTGCCAGCAGCTTAGCGGGGTCTCTGCATCAGCCCCAGCATTTT.

This clone was observed a few times. The V and J genes are TRBV12-3 or TRBV12-4 and TRBJ1-5; D is unresolved. V dropped 6 bases and J dropped 6 bases, with 9 bases sitting between them. CDR3 length: 12 residues. CDR3 coding DNA: TGTGCCAGCAGGGCATCGGGTCAGCCCCAGCATTTT. It specifies CASRASGQPQHF.

The chain combines TRBV3-1 (or the pseudogene TRBV3-2) with TRBJ2-7; the D is unclear. V was clipped by 5 bases and J by 2 bases, with 13 bases between them. Per the germline V gene, CDR1 is LGHDT and CDR2 is YNNKEL (reference sequence). The CDR3 covers 14 residues. The CDR3, as DNA: TGTGCCAGCAGCACCCGTGGGTTCGCCTACGAGCAGTACTTC. Amino acids: CASSTRGFAYEQYF.

CDR3 bases: TGTGCCAGCAGTCTGACAGGAATAAACACCGGGGAGCTGTTTTTT. Translated: CASSLTGINTGELFF. The chain uses TRBV27 and TRBJ2-2; tentative D call: TRBD1 (6 bases). Trimming took off 5 bases at V and 2 bases at J, with 12 bases between the two ends. The germline V gene has CDR1 MNHEY and CDR2 SMNVEV (reference sequence). The CDR3 loop spans 15 amino acids.

The chain combines TRBV4-2 with TRBJ2-1, with D possibly matching TRBD1 (6 bases). The CDR3 extends over 14 amino acids. V was cut by 4 bases and J by 7 bases, with 14 bases left in between. Germline CDR1 and CDR2: LGHNA and YNFKEQ. CDR3 nucleotides: TGTGCCAGCAGCCCAGACGCAGGGGTTAATGAGCAGTTCTTC. Encoded protein: CASSPDAGVNEQFF.

The V call is TRBV28, the J call TRBJ1-2; 11 bases are a match to TRBD1. The CDR3 runs 13 residues. Germline values: CDR1 MDHEN, CDR2 SYDVKM. Trimming removed 7 bases from V and 8 bases from J; junction bases left unmatched: 6. The CDR3 sequence: CASTYWDRGGYTF. In nucleotides, the CDR3 is TGTGCCAGCACTTACTGGGACAGGGGGGGCTACACCTTC.

The table lists this clone with a few counts. V gene TRBV6-5 combines with J gene TRBJ2-1, with 10 bases identical to TRBD1. The germline V gene has CDR1 MNHEY and CDR2 SVGAGI. The CDR3 consists of 14 residues. V was clipped by 7 bases and J by 4 bases; unmatched bases: 4. CDR3 DNA sequence: TGTGCCAGCACCTGGGACAGGGGATACAATGAGCAGTTCTTC. As protein: CASTWDRGYNEQFF.

The gene calls are TRBV3-1 (or the pseudogene TRBV3-2) and TRBJ2-6; D gene ambiguous. CDR3 length: 13 amino acids. CDR1 and CDR2 (germline): LGHDT, YNNKEL (reference sequence). With 5 bases removed from V and 2 bases from J, the gap between germline ends came to 4 bases. Written as DNA, the CDR3 is TGTGCCAGCAGCAAAACTGGGGCCAACGTCCTGACTTTC. Translating gives CASSKTGANVLTF.

The rearrangement links TRBV6-2 or TRBV6-3 to TRBJ2-1; D possibly uses TRBD1 or TRBD2 (5 bases each). Germline CDR1 MNHEY, CDR2 SVGEGT. Deletions cut 2 bases from V and 3 bases from J, with 8 bases between. The length of the CDR3 is 14 residues. The CDR3 sequence: CASSYEGYYNEQFF. The CDR3 coding sequence is TGTGCCAGCAGTTACGAGGGGTACTACAATGAGCAGTTCTTC.

V gene TRBV9 combines with J gene TRBJ2-2, with 11 bases aligning to TRBD2. With 5 bases clipped from V and 3 bases from J, the junction kept 6 bases outside the gene matches. The CDR3 is 16 residues long. Per the germline V gene, CDR1 is SGDLS and CDR2 is YYNGEE. CDR3 DNA sequence: TGTGCCAGCAGTGTCCTAGCGGGGGGCCACACCGGGGAGCTGTTTTTT. Translated: CASSVLAGGHTGELFF.

This clone was observed a handful of times. The rearrangement links TRBV7-8 to TRBJ2-1; D gene unclear. Germline V gives CDR1 SGHVS, CDR2 FQNEAQ. This CDR3 region has 13 residues. Deletions cut 5 bases from V and 6 bases from J, with 11 bases between. The CDR3 region has the DNA TGTGCCAGCAGCCACGGACCCCTCAATGAGCAGTTCTTC. Encoded protein: CASSHGPLNEQFF.

This chain connects TRBV5-1 to TRBJ1-4; D is undetermined. Germline loops: CDR1 SGHRS, CDR2 YFSETQ. CDR3 length equals 15 residues. Deletions cut 5 bases from V and 4 bases from J, with 15 bases between. The CDR3 DNA sequence: TGCGCCAGCAGTTATGCCGGGGATATTAATGAAAAACTGTTTTTT. This sequence encodes CASSYAGDINEKLFF. The whole variable domain, remainder taken from reference TRBV5-1 and TRBJ1-4, is KAGVTQTPRYLIKTRGQQVTLSCSPISGHRSVSWYQQTPGQGLQFLFEYFSETQRNKGNFPGRFSGRQFSNSRSEMNVSTLELGDSALYLCASSYAGDINEKLFFGSGTQLSVL.

The rearrangement uses TRBV11-2 and TRBJ2-7, with D possibly TRBD1 on 5 matching bases. Trimming left V 8 bases short and J 3 bases short, with 17 bases between. This CDR3 has 14 amino acids. CDR1 is SGHAT and CDR2 is FQNNGV in the germline V gene. The CDR3 DNA sequence: TGTGCCAGCGTTTGGGGTCCAGGGATCTACGAGCAGTACTTC. Translation: CASVWGPGIYEQYF. Full variable domain (remainder filled in from reference TRBV11-2 and TRBJ2-7): EAGVAQSPRYKIIEKRQSVAFWCNPISGHATLYWYQQILGQGPKLLIQFQNNGVVDDSQLPKDRFSAERLKGVDSTLKIQPAKLEDSAVYLCASVWGPGIYEQYFGPGTRLTVT.

The chain couples TRBV7-2 to TRBJ2-7, with D perhaps matching TRBD2 (5 bases). Trimming removed 6 bases from V and 2 bases from J, with 14 bases in between. Germline loops: CDR1 SGHTA, CDR2 FQGNSA. The CDR3 length is 14 residues. CDR3 nucleotides: TGTGCCAGCAGTCCCTATCGGGGTACCTACGAGCAGTACTTC. Protein: CASSPYRGTYEQYF.

This clone was picked up a small number of times. The chain joins TRBV10-2 to TRBJ1-4, with a tentative D call TRBD1 (5 bases). V gave up 3 bases and J gave up 7 bases, with 12 bases separating them. The germline V gene has CDR1 WSHSY and CDR2 SAAADI. CDR3 length equals 14 residues. CDR3 region: CASSETEGIEKLFF. The CDR3 DNA reads as TGCGCCAGCAGTGAAACGGAGGGGATTGAAAAACTGTTTTTT.

The V and J genes are TRBV19 and TRBJ2-4; D is perhaps TRBD2 (5 bases). The CDR3 has 14 residues. Germline values: CDR1 LNHDA, CDR2 SQIVND (reference sequence). With 4 bases removed from V and 7 bases from J, the gap between germline ends came to 14 bases. The CDR3 nucleotides are TGTGCCAGTAGTACTCGGACTGGATGGAACATTCAGTACTTC. It specifies CASSTRTGWNIQYF.

The gene calls are TRBV11-2 and TRBJ2-7; maybe TRBD1 (8 bases). V dropped 6 bases and J dropped 5 bases, with 20 bases sitting between them. Looked up from germline, CDR1 is SGHAT and CDR2 is FQNNGV. The length of the CDR3 is 15 residues. The CDR3 reads CASSSQGGWPNEQYF. The CDR3 DNA reads TGTGCCAGCAGTTCACAGGGGGGGTGGCCCAACGAGCAGTACTTC.